The 30 T cell receptor beta chains below come from one sample, sequenced in a study of cytotoxic CD8 clonotypes in ibrutinib-treated CLL. The assay was immunoSEQ multiplex PCR, and TCRdb's table has in-frame clones only and misses some. The sample has roughly 190,000 clones, around 70% seen once. Here the sequenced sample was PBMCs, taken after 24 months of ibrutinib treatment. These receptors all come from a human donor with chronic lymphocytic leukemia.

The chain is built from TRBV5-1 and TRBJ2-3; perhaps TRBD1 as D (6 bases). Germline CDR1 and CDR2: SGHRS and YFSETQ. Trimming took 7 bases from V and 2 from J, leaving 14 bases between them. CDR3 length equals 14 residues. The CDR3 DNA sequence: TGCGCCAGCCGGGACACCTCTTACACAGATACGCAGTATTTT. It yields the protein CASRDTSYTDTQYF.

The chain has TRBV5-4 and TRBJ2-1; the match to TRBD2 covers 8 bases. Germline CDR1 reads SGHNT; CDR2 reads YYREEE (reference sequence). This CDR3 has 12 residues. The J segment lost 7 bases and the V segment lost 10 bases, leaving 7 bases of the junction unmatched. The CDR3 nucleotides are TGTGCCCTGAGCGGGAGCAGGAATGAGCAGTTCTTC. Translated: CALSGSRNEQFF.

This rearrangement joins TRBV28 to TRBJ2-7; a weak D match, TRBD2 (5 bases). This CDR3 is 13 amino acids long. The germline CDR1 and CDR2 sequences are MDHEN and SYDVKM. V was pared by 8 bases and J by 1 base, with 12 bases between. CDR3 DNA: TGTGCCAGCTCCCGAGGGAATTCCTACGAGCAGTACTTC. Amino acid sequence: CASSRGNSYEQYF.

This chain joins TRBV4-1 and TRBJ1-1; D might be TRBD1 (5 bases). V lost 1 base and J 1 base, leaving 13 bases between the germline ends. The CDR3 runs 16 residues. Germline CDR1 and CDR2: MGHRA and YSYEKL. The DNA for the CDR3 is TGCGCCAGCAGCCAAGTGAATGAGGGACCGAACACTGAAGCTTTCTTT. Amino acid sequence: CASSQVNEGPNTEAFF.

This chain uses TRBV4-1 with TRBJ2-7, with a tentative D call TRBD2 (5 bases). Trimming took 1 base from V and 1 from J, leaving 11 bases between them. The germline gives CDR1 MGHRA, CDR2 YSYEKL. The CDR3 sequence is 15 residues long. CDR3 coding DNA: TGCGCCAGCAGCCAAGGGGAGATGAGATCCTACGAGCAGTACTTC. It specifies CASSQGEMRSYEQYF.

This clone came up a few times. The rearrangement uses TRBV2 and TRBJ2-2, with TRBD2 as a possible D gene (6 bases). The CDR3 is 15 amino acids. Per the germline V gene, CDR1 is SNHLY and CDR2 is FYNNEI. V lost 10 bases to trimming and J lost 5 bases, with 20 bases between them. The CDR3, as DNA: TGTGCCACCATCTTAACCGGGAGAAAAACCGGGGAGCTGTTTTTT. Translated, it gives CATILTGRKTGELFF.

The chain joins TRBV11-2 to TRBJ2-7; D is unresolved. The CDR3 contains 14 residues. The germline V gene encodes CDR1 SGHAT and CDR2 FQNNGV. The V end lost 0 bases, the J end lost 0 bases, and 6 bases lay between the germline ends. The CDR3: CASSLDSLSYEQYF. In DNA form, the CDR3 reads TGTGCCAGCAGCTTAGATTCCCTCTCCTACGAGCAGTACTTC.

This chain uses TRBV5-4 with TRBJ2-2, with TRBD2 as a possible D gene (6 bases). CDR3 length: 12 amino acids. Germline V gives CDR1 SGHNT, CDR2 YYREEE (reference sequence). Trimming shortened V by 7 bases and J by 8 bases, and 12 bases separated the two germline ends. CDR3 DNA sequence: TGTGCCAGCCAGCGGGTTGTAGGGGAGCTGTTTTTT. Protein: CASQRVVGELFF.

The genes are TRBV2 and TRBJ2-2; D assignment may be TRBD1 or TRBD2 (6 bases each). This CDR3 is 13 amino acids long. Germline loops: CDR1 SNHLY, CDR2 FYNNEI. V dropped 7 bases and J dropped 5 bases, with 11 bases sitting between them. The CDR3 here is CASMGGFTGELFF. The CDR3 region has the DNA TGTGCCAGCATGGGGGGCTTTACCGGGGAGCTGTTTTTT.

The V gene is TRBV4-3, the J gene TRBJ1-2, with 9 positions matching TRBD1. Trimming at V came to 4 bases and at J to 2 bases, leaving 5 bases not matched to a gene. The CDR3 runs 15 residues. Germline V lookup: CDR1 LGHNA, CDR2 YSLEER. The CDR3 here is CASSPGDRENYGYTF. CDR3 bases: TGCGCCAGCAGCCCTGGGGACAGGGAAAACTATGGCTACACCTTC.

This sequence joins TRBV28 and TRBJ1-2; D not certain. The CDR3 is 13 amino acids. The germline V gene encodes CDR1 MDHEN and CDR2 SYDVKM. The V end was cut by 8 bases, the J end by 7 bases, with 17 bases between. CDR3 nucleotides: TGTGCCAGCGGACGGGTCCTCCTTAGTGGCTACACCTTC. Its protein is CASGRVLLSGYTF.

V and J are TRBV30 and TRBJ2-7; 11 bases fit TRBD2. CDR3 length: 15 residues. Germline V CDR1 and CDR2: GTSNPN, SVGIG (reference sequence). J was trimmed by 1 base and V by 4 bases; bases with no gene match: 6. The CDR3 loop is CAWTKLAGASYEQYF. The CDR3 coding sequence is TGTGCCTGGACCAAACTAGCGGGAGCGTCCTACGAGCAGTACTTC.

CDR3 protein: CSVEHAGADTEAFF. CDR3 DNA: TGCAGCGTTGAACATGCAGGGGCTGACACTGAAGCTTTCTTT. This chain joins TRBV29-1 and TRBJ1-1, with D perhaps TRBD1 (6 bases). Germline V gene data show CDR1 as SQVTM and CDR2 as ANQGSEA. CDR3 size: 14 residues. The V and J ends lost 2 bases and 3 bases respectively, with 13 bases between them.

Only one count was recorded for this clone. An end of the junction does not agree with germline; a read error may underlie this. The rearrangement links TRBV7-7 to TRBJ2-5, with D uncertain. Germline V lookup: CDR1 SSHAT, CDR2 FNYEAQ (reference sequence). The CDR3 consists of 14 residues. CDR3 DNA sequence: TGTGCTAGCAGCTTCGGAGCTAGCCAAGAGACCCAGTACTTC. Amino acids: CASSFGASQETQYF. Based on the CDR3 plus reference TRBV7-7 and TRBJ2-5, the full variable domain is GAGVSQSPRYKVTKRGQDVTLRCDPISSHATLYWYQQALGQGPEFLTYFNYEAQPDKSGLPSDRFSAERPEGSISTLTIQRTEQRDSAMYRCASSFGASQETQYFGPGTRLLVL.

The J gene is TRBJ2-2, the V gene TRBV27; D gene ambiguous. This CDR3 spans 14 amino acids. The germline V and J ends were trimmed by 5 bases and 4 bases, with 11 bases remaining between them. Germline V lookup: CDR1 MNHEY, CDR2 SMNVEV (reference sequence). The CDR3 DNA follows: TGTGCCAGCAGTGGGCAGTACTTCACCGGGGAGCTGTTTTTT. Residues: CASSGQYFTGELFF.

The rearrangement uses TRBV4-3 and TRBJ2-5; D may be TRBD1 (5 bases). The germline gives CDR1 LGHNA, CDR2 YSLEER. V was clipped by 4 bases and J by 2 bases, with 11 bases between them. The CDR3 extends over 14 amino acids. The CDR3, as DNA: TGCGCCAGCAGCCCGCAGGGTTGGCAAGAGACCCAGTACTTC. Its translation is CASSPQGWQETQYF.

This clone is a singleton in its sample. The V and J genes are TRBV16 and TRBJ2-7; D remains ambiguous. The CDR3 has 15 amino acids. Germline V gene lookup returns CDR1 KGHSY and CDR2 FQNENV. Deletions cut 0 bases from V and 2 bases from J, with 11 bases between. Written as DNA, the CDR3 is TGTGCCAGCAGCCAATCCTCCAACTTAGCCTACGAGCAGTACTTC. Amino acid sequence: CASSQSSNLAYEQYF.

The gene calls are TRBV6-5 and TRBJ2-7, with 11 bases fitting TRBD1. Germline-derived CDR1 and CDR2 are MNHEY and SVGAGI. The CDR3 spans 15 residues. The J segment lost 3 bases and the V segment lost 0 bases, leaving 1 base of the junction unmatched. CDR3 amino acids: CASSYSGTGGYEQYF. As DNA, the CDR3 is TGTGCCAGCAGTTACTCGGGGACAGGGGGCTACGAGCAGTACTTC.

The sample holds a few counts of this clone. The chain is built from TRBV10-3 and TRBJ2-7; maybe TRBD1 (6 bases). The CDR3 covers 14 residues. Trimming took off 6 bases at V and 4 bases at J, with 16 bases between the two ends. CDR1 and CDR2 (germline): ENHRY, SYGVKD. Written as DNA, the CDR3 is TGTGCCATCAGGGACGGGACACTAGAGTACGAGCAGTACTTC. As protein: CAIRDGTLEYEQYF.

J is TRBJ2-7 and V is TRBV9; 10 positions agree with TRBD2. The trim removed 3 bases at V and 5 bases at J, leaving 8 bases unmatched. CDR1 and CDR2 (germline): SGDLS, YYNGEE. This CDR3 region has 15 residues. CDR3 DNA: TGTGCCAGCAGCGGAGGGACGGGGACTAGCGACGAGCAGTACTTC. As protein: CASSGGTGTSDEQYF.

This sequence joins TRBV30 and TRBJ2-1; tentatively, D is TRBD1 (6 bases). The CDR3 is 15 amino acids. With 1 base removed from V and 10 bases from J, the gap between germline ends came to 20 bases. Germline CDR1 and CDR2: GTSNPN and SVGIG (reference sequence). The DNA of the CDR3 is TGTGCCTGGAGTGAGGGTTCACAGGGTAGAGGAGAGCAGTTCTTC. This codes for CAWSEGSQGRGEQFF.

The chain links TRBV11-2 to TRBJ2-7, with D maybe TRBD1 (5 bases). This CDR3 region has 17 residues. V lost 4 bases and J lost 0, with 19 bases in between. Germline values: CDR1 SGHAT, CDR2 FQNNGV. In DNA, the CDR3 is TGTGCCAGCAGCTCAAGCCCAGGGTTAGGGCTCTCCTACGAGCAGTACTTC. It yields the protein CASSSSPGLGLSYEQYF. Supplemented by reference TRBV11-2 and TRBJ2-7, the full variable domain reads EAGVAQSPRYKIIEKRQSVAFWCNPISGHATLYWYQQILGQGPKLLIQFQNNGVVDDSQLPKDRFSAERLKGVDSTLKIQPAKLEDSAVYLCASSSSPGLGLSYEQYFGPGTRLTVT.

This clone was counted a single time. The rearrangement links TRBV30 to TRBJ2-7; D not certain. The V end lost 1 base, the J end lost 5 bases, and 12 bases lay between the germline ends. CDR1 and CDR2 from the germline V gene are GTSNPN and SVGIG (reference sequence). The CDR3 loop spans 13 amino acids. As DNA, the CDR3 is TGTGCCTGGAGTGGTGGGCGTTACCACGAGCAGTACTTC. It encodes CAWSGGRYHEQYF. The full variable domain, in which reference TRBV30 and TRBJ2-7 provide the parts outside the CDR3, is SQTIHQWPATLVQPVGSPLSLECTVEGTSNPNLYWYRQAAGRGLQLLFYSVGIGQISSEVPQNLSASRPQDRQFILSSKKLLLSDSGFYLCAWSGGRYHEQYFGPGTRLTVT.

A few counts support this clone. The chain carries TRBV5-4 and TRBJ2-1; D uncertain. The CDR3 consists of 15 residues. The V end was cut by 4 bases, the J end by 0 bases, with 11 bases between. Germline V gives CDR1 SGHNT, CDR2 YYREEE (reference sequence). CDR3 residues: CASSPYMSSYNEQFF. The CDR3 DNA is TGTGCCAGCAGCCCTTACATGAGCTCCTACAATGAGCAGTTCTTC.

The chain carries TRBV5-1 and TRBJ1-3; D gene ambiguous. The CDR3 runs 14 residues. Trimming removed 1 base at V and 0 bases at J, with 5 bases between. Per the germline V gene, CDR1 is SGHRS and CDR2 is YFSETQ. Written as DNA, the CDR3 is TGCGCCAGCAGCTTGCTCGACTCTGGAAACACCATATATTTT. It is translated as CASSLLDSGNTIYF.

This chain links TRBV4-2 with TRBJ2-3, with 7 bases fitting TRBD2. Unmatched junction bases numbered 10, after V lost 1 base and J lost 3 bases. Germline V CDR1 and CDR2: LGHNA, YNFKEQ. CDR3 length: 17 amino acids. CDR3 sequence: CASSQVVAGVGTDTQYF. In nucleotides, the CDR3 is TGTGCCAGCAGCCAAGTAGTGGCGGGAGTAGGAACAGATACGCAGTATTTT.

The gene calls are TRBV7-6 and TRBJ2-2; D remains ambiguous. Germline V lookup: CDR1 SGHVS, CDR2 FNYEAQ. V shed 2 bases and J shed 4 bases, with 8 bases lying between them. The CDR3 runs 14 residues. The CDR3: CASSLLSGTGELFF. In DNA, the CDR3 is TGTGCCAGCAGCTTACTGTCGGGCACCGGGGAGCTGTTTTTT.

The genes are TRBV27 and TRBJ2-5, with 11 bases that match TRBD2. The CDR3 runs 16 residues. Germline CDR1 and CDR2: MNHEY and SMNVEV (reference sequence). V trimming: 2 bases; J trimming: 2 bases; junction bases outside the gene matches: 4. The CDR3 is CASSLIAGGRQETQYF. Here the CDR3 DNA reads TGTGCCAGCAGTTTAATAGCGGGAGGGCGGCAAGAGACCCAGTACTTC.

The count of this clone is one. This chain connects TRBV7-9 to TRBJ1-4; D is unresolved. The CDR3 runs to 13 residues. Trimming pared 5 bases from V and 8 bases from J, leaving 12 bases between. In germline, CDR1 is SEHNR, CDR2 FQNEAQ (reference sequence). The CDR3 DNA reads as TGTGCCAGCAGCGCCCCTTCTGGCGAAAAACTGTTTTTT. Translating it yields CASSAPSGEKLFF.

The V gene is TRBV30, the J gene TRBJ2-2; D possibly corresponds to TRBD1 (8 bases). Trimming pared 5 bases from V and 7 bases from J, leaving 23 bases between. CDR1 is GTSNPN and CDR2 is SVGIG in the germline V gene (reference sequence). The CDR3 contains 16 residues. The CDR3 sequence: CAWRTGRVGYYGELFF. Here the CDR3 DNA reads TGTGCCTGGCGGACAGGGAGGGTTGGGTATTACGGGGAGCTGTTTTTT.